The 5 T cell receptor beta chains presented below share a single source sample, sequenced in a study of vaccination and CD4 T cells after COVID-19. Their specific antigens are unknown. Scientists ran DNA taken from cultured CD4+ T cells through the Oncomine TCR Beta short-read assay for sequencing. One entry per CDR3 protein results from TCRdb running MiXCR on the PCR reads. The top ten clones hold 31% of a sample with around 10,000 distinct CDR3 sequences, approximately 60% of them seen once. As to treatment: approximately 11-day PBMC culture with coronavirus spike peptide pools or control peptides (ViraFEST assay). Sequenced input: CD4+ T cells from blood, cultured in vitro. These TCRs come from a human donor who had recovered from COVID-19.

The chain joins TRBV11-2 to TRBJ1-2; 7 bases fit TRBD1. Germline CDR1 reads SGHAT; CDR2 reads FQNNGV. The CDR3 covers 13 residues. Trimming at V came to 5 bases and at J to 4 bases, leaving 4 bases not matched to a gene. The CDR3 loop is CASSRRDSYGYTF. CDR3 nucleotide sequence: TGTGCCAGCAGCCGCCGGGACAGCTATGGCTACACCTTC. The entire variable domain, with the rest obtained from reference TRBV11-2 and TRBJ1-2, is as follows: EAGVAQSPRYKIIEKRQSVAFWCNPISGHATLYWYQQILGQGPKLLIQFQNNGVVDDSQLPKDRFSAERLKGVDSTLKIQPAKLEDSAVYLCASSRRDSYGYTFGSGTRLTVV.

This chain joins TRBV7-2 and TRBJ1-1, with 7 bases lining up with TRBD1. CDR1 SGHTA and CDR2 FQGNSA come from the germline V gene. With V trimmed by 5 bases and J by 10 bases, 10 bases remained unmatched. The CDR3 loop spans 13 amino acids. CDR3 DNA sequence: TGTGCCAGCAGCATGACAGGGAATGGGGGAGCTTTCTTT. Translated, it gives CASSMTGNGGAFF.

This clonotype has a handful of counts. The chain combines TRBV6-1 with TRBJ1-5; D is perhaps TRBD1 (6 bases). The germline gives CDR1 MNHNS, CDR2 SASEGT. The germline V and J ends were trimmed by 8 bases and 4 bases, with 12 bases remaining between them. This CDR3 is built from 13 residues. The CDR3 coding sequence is TGTGCCAGCGGGGGGCAGGGTAATCAGCCCCAGCATTTT. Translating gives CASGGQGNQPQHF.

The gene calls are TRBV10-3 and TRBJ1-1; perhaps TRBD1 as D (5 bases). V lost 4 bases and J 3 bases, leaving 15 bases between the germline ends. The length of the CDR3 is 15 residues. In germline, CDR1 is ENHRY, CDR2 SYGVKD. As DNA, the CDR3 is TGTGCCATCAGTGTTCGCCGGGACGGATACACTGAAGCTTTCTTT. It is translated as CAISVRRDGYTEAFF.

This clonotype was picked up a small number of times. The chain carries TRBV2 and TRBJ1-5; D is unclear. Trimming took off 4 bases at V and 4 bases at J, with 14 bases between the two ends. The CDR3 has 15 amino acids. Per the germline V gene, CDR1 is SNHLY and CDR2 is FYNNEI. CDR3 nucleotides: TGTGCCAGCAGTGCCGAAGGGATAGGTAATCAGCCCCAGCATTTT. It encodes CASSAEGIGNQPQHF.